This T cell receptor (beta chain) was obtained from a study of T cell clonality in common variable immunodeficiency. Study-wide points: In common variable immunodeficiency, TCR beta chains reportedly carried fewer deletions and N-nucleotide insertions.

Assay used: immunoSEQ multiplex PCR; TCRdb lists only in-frame clones, some missing. This sample has about 33,000 clones, each found more than once. Germline V gene sequence: CDR1 SGHVS, CDR2 FQNEAQ. The CDR3 sequence is 13 residues long. Trimming pared 3 bases from V and 6 bases from J, leaving 12 bases between. This clone was seen repeatedly, ten times or more. Its antigen is unknown. Read data end 3 residues before the CDR3 end; the end is taken from the germline J gene. The genes are TRBV7-8 and TRBJ2-7; D might be TRBD1 (5 bases). Sequencing was carried out using peripheral blood mononuclear cells. The receptor was isolated from a human donor with common variable immunodeficiency. The CDR3 loop reads CASSFFQGGEQYF. The covered CDR3 bases are TGTGCCAGCAGCTTCTTTCAGGGTGGCGAG.